One and the same sample provided the 28 T cell receptor beta chains below, sequenced in a study of blood T cells in healthy people across ages. A J-beta primer mix and a sample-barcoded 5' primer were used in a second PCR of about 7 to 12 cycles. TCRdb re-called the 5' RACE reads through MiXCR, storing one row per CDR3 protein. Of some 1.4 million distinct CDR3 sequences in the sample, approximately 38% were seen once. The material sequenced was blood. The receptors originated from a woman younger than 35 in good health.

This chain joins TRBV7-2 and TRBJ2-3; D not resolved. The CDR3 is 16 amino acids. Germline loops: CDR1 SGHTA, CDR2 FQGNSA. The germline V and J ends were trimmed by 3 bases and 5 bases, with 18 bases remaining between them. The CDR3 reads CASSFRAVRGLDTQYF. DNA for the CDR3: TGTGCCAGCAGCTTTCGGGCGGTCCGCGGCCTAGATACGCAGTATTTT.

This sequence joins TRBV10-3 and TRBJ2-3; the D is unclear. This CDR3 has 17 residues. The V end lost 1 base, the J end lost 4 bases, and 18 bases lay between the germline ends. Germline values: CDR1 ENHRY, CDR2 SYGVKD. The CDR3 DNA sequence: TGTGCCATCAGTGAGTTCCAGGCCACCCACGCGTCAGATACGCAGTATTTT. Translated: CAISEFQATHASDTQYF.

Only a few counts were recorded for this clonotype. The chain employs TRBV6-1 and TRBJ2-1, with 9 positions matching TRBD2. The CDR3 is 16 residues long. J gave up 5 bases and V 7 bases, and 12 bases lay outside the gene matches. CDR1 and CDR2 (germline): MNHNS, SASEGT. CDR3 region: CASIRGGAGGDNEQFF. In DNA, the CDR3 is TGTGCCAGCATCCGCGGGGGGGCGGGAGGTGACAATGAGCAGTTCTTC.

This chain links TRBV7-2 with TRBJ1-2; D is undetermined. Germline V gene data show CDR1 as SGHTA and CDR2 as FQGNSA. The V gene lost 5 bases and the J gene lost 5 bases, with 18 bases spanning the gap. The CDR3 runs 15 residues. CDR3 protein: CASSTTPRGWYGYTF. Written as DNA, the CDR3 is TGTGCCAGCAGCACCACACCACGGGGTTGGTATGGCTACACCTTC.

This sequence joins TRBV20-1 and TRBJ2-5; 14 positions agree with TRBD2. In germline, CDR1 is DFQATT, CDR2 SNEGSKA (reference sequence). J lost 1 base, V lost 1 base, and 8 bases had no gene match. The CDR3 contains 18 residues. The CDR3 loop is CSARVLEGLAGAQETQYF. CDR3 in DNA: TGCAGTGCTAGAGTTCTGGAGGGACTAGCGGGAGCCCAAGAGACCCAGTACTTC.

This clonotype was picked up one time. This could be a read error, since a much larger clone is one nucleotide away. The V call is TRBV7-9, the J call TRBJ2-1, with TRBD2 as a possible D gene (5 bases). The end of the DNA fits TRBJ2-7 better, so the J call may be wrong. The CDR3 consists of 15 residues. From germline, CDR1 is SEHNR and CDR2 FQNEAQ (reference sequence). Here the CDR3 DNA reads TGTGCCAGCAGCTCGTCTAGCTACTCCTACAATGAGCAGTACTTC. Protein: CASSSSSYSYNEQYF.

This sequence joins TRBV12-3 or TRBV12-4 and TRBJ2-2; D unresolved. This CDR3 contains 15 residues. Trimming cost V 2 bases and J 6 bases, with 13 bases left between them. The DNA of the CDR3 is TGTGCCAGCAGTTTATATCCCGCCGGGTCCGGGGAGCTGTTTTTT. Translated, it gives CASSLYPAGSGELFF.

The gene calls are TRBV27 and TRBJ2-7; D not resolved. The CDR3 is 13 residues long. Trimming left V 1 base short and J 2 bases short, with 6 bases between. Germline lookup yields CDR1 MNHEY and CDR2 SMNVEV (reference sequence). CDR3 DNA sequence: TGTGCCAGCAGTTTATTCGGTCCCTACGAGCAGTACTTC. Its protein is CASSLFGPYEQYF.

A few counts support this clonotype. The chain carries TRBV11-2 and TRBJ2-4, with TRBD2 as a possible D gene (5 bases). This CDR3 region has 14 residues. V dropped 1 base and J dropped 13 bases, with 17 bases sitting between them. In germline, CDR1 is SGHAT, CDR2 FQNNGV. The CDR3 is CASSLARRAWEQYF. In DNA, the CDR3 is TGTGCCAGCAGCTTAGCCCGACGAGCCTGGGAGCAGTACTTC.

The chain couples TRBV27 to TRBJ1-6; D perhaps matches TRBD1 (6 bases). V was trimmed by 5 bases and J by 4 bases, leaving 18 bases between them. The germline V gene encodes CDR1 MNHEY and CDR2 SMNVEV (reference sequence). The CDR3 is 17 residues long. The CDR3 DNA reads TGTGCCAGCAGTGCACCAGGGGAAGGCGGGTATAATTCACCCCTCCACTTT. Its protein product is CASSAPGEGGYNSPLHF.

V is TRBV6-6 and J is TRBJ2-5, with 8 bases fitting TRBD2. From germline, CDR1 is MNHNY and CDR2 SVGAGI (reference sequence). V lost 2 bases to trimming and J lost 2 bases; unmatched junction nucleotides: 7. This CDR3 comprises 16 residues. Here the CDR3 reads CASSYRLAGYQETQYF. The CDR3 nucleotides read TGTGCCAGCAGTTACAGGCTAGCGGGCTATCAAGAGACCCAGTACTTC.

Details on this clonotype: At one end, the junction sequence differs from germline, possibly due to a read error. The rearrangement joins TRBV13 to TRBJ2-1; the D is unclear. The CDR3 length is 13 residues. Germline V gene data show CDR1 as PRHDT and CDR2 as FYEKMQ (reference sequence). CDR3 nucleotides: TGCGCCAGCAGCTTAGGCCAGGACGGCGAGCAGTTCTTC. It is translated as CASSLGQDGEQFF.

The chain links TRBV5-1 to TRBJ1-1; D perhaps matches TRBD1 (5 bases). V was cut by 0 bases and J by 4 bases, with 10 bases left in between. CDR1 is SGHRS and CDR2 is YFSETQ in the germline V gene. The CDR3 consists of 14 residues. CDR3 sequence (DNA): TGCGCCAGCAGCTTGGACCAGGGCGGCACTGAAGCTTTCTTT. It codes for CASSLDQGGTEAFF. Drawing the rest from reference TRBV5-1 and TRBJ1-1, the complete variable domain is KAGVTQTPRYLIKTRGQQVTLSCSPISGHRSVSWYQQTPGQGLQFLFEYFSETQRNKGNFPGRFSGRQFSNSRSEMNVSTLELGDSALYLCASSLDQGGTEAFFGQGTRLTVV.

The table lists this clonotype with a few counts. The V and J genes are TRBV4-1 and TRBJ2-7; 11 nucleotides match TRBD1. From germline, CDR1 is MGHRA and CDR2 YSYEKL. The CDR3 consists of 15 residues. After removal of 8 bases from V and 5 bases from J, the junction contained 11 bases not matched to a gene. The CDR3 is CASAPRDRGMNEQYF. In nucleotides, the CDR3 is TGCGCCAGCGCCCCCCGGGACAGGGGGATGAACGAGCAGTACTTC.

This CDR3 reads CASSVPRGDTQYF. The CDR3 DNA follows: TGTGCCAGCAGTGTACCCAGGGGGGATACGCAGTATTTT. The V call is TRBV28, the J call TRBJ2-3; TRBD1 agrees at 7 bases. Germline-derived CDR1 and CDR2 are MDHEN and SYDVKM. Germline trimming cut 5 bases from V and 6 bases from J; bases unmatched to any gene: 5. The CDR3 totals 13 residues.

The table lists this clonotype with a few counts. This chain connects TRBV6-5 to TRBJ1-5; no firm D call. The V gene's germline CDR1 is MNHEY and CDR2 SVGAGI. The CDR3 is 15 residues long. V lost 0 bases and J 3 bases, leaving 9 bases between the germline ends. DNA for the CDR3: TGTGCCAGCAGTTACTCGGAGAGACTCAATCAGCCCCAGCATTTT. Translated, it gives CASSYSERLNQPQHF.

The DNA for the CDR3 is TGTGCCAGCAGGAAACGGGGGGTCGGAGATACGCAGTATTTT. Amino acids: CASRKRGVGDTQYF. This chain connects TRBV27 to TRBJ2-3, with 7 positions matching TRBD2. This CDR3 has 14 residues. Unmatched junction bases numbered 8, after V lost 6 bases and J lost 5 bases. Germline V gene data show CDR1 as MNHEY and CDR2 as SMNVEV (reference sequence).

The sample holds a few counts of this clonotype. The chain couples TRBV20-1 to TRBJ2-3; perhaps TRBD2 as D (5 bases). CDR1 and CDR2 (germline): DFQATT, SNEGSKA (reference sequence). V gave up 8 bases and J gave up 0 bases, with 12 bases separating them. The CDR3 extends over 13 amino acids. CDR3 in DNA: TGCAGTAAGAGTGGCGGGAGCACAGATACGCAGTATTTT. This sequence encodes CSKSGGSTDTQYF.

About this clonotype: This sequence may be a read error, since a much larger clone differs from it by one base. This chain connects TRBV5-5 to TRBJ1-2; D possibly corresponds to TRBD1 (5 bases). The germline gives CDR1 SGHKS, CDR2 YYEKEE (reference sequence). The CDR3 extends over 13 amino acids. The CDR3 sequence: CASSLGRAYGHTF. CDR3 in DNA: TGTGCCAGCAGCTTGGGCAGGGCGTATGGCCACACCTTC. Full variable domain (rest looked up from reference TRBV5-5 and TRBJ1-2): DAGVTQSPTHLIKTRGQQVTLRCSPISGHKSVSWYQQVLGQGPQFIFQYYEKEERGRGNFPDRFSARQFPNYSSELNVNALLLGDSALYLCASSLGRAYGHTFGSGTRLTVV.

CDR3 sequence: CASSPGGASGYEQYF. CDR3 bases: TGCGCCAGCAGTCCCGGCGGAGCCAGTGGCTACGAGCAGTACTTC. The rearrangement links TRBV5-1 to TRBJ2-7; D remains ambiguous. Trimming cost V 5 bases and J 3 bases, with 18 bases left between them. CDR1 SGHRS and CDR2 YFSETQ come from the germline V gene. CDR3 length: 15 residues.

This rearrangement joins TRBV29-1 to TRBJ2-2; maybe TRBD1 (6 bases). Germline V gene lookup returns CDR1 SQVTM and CDR2 ANQGSEA. V dropped 5 bases and J dropped 3 bases, with 7 bases sitting between them. The CDR3 loop spans 12 amino acids. In nucleotides, the CDR3 is TGCAGCGTTCAGGGGCACACCGGGGAGCTGTTTTTT. Translating it yields CSVQGHTGELFF.

The chain links TRBV20-1 to TRBJ2-4, with D unresolved. This CDR3 contains 13 residues. CDR1 and CDR2 from the germline V gene are DFQATT and SNEGSKA (reference sequence). This CDR3 is CSAGPKNLGIQYF. The CDR3 DNA is TGCAGCGCTGGACCGAAAAACTTAGGCATTCAGTACTTC.

A word on this clonotype: With a much larger clone just one base away, this may be a read error. The chain has TRBV5-1 and TRBJ2-5; D possibly uses TRBD1 or TRBD2 (5 bases each). The J call is uncertain, as TRBJ2-7 better fits the DNA end. Germline V CDR1 and CDR2: SGHRS, YFSETQ. The CDR3 runs 13 residues. The DNA of the CDR3 is TGCGCCAGCAGCTTGGACGGGACCGACGAGCAGTACTTC. It codes for CASSLDGTDEQYF.

This clonotype was counted only a few times. CDR3 sequence reads: CSARDFDQPPYEQYF. In nucleotides, the CDR3 is TGCAGTGCTAGAGATTTTGACCAACCACCCTACGAGCAGTACTTC. The J gene is TRBJ2-7, the V gene TRBV20-1; D uncertain. This CDR3 has 15 residues. Trimming cost V 0 bases and J 2 bases, with 14 bases left between them. The germline V gene has CDR1 DFQATT and CDR2 SNEGSKA (reference sequence).

This clonotype was detected a few times. The rearrangement joins TRBV7-2 to TRBJ2-4; D call uncertain. V dropped 5 bases and J dropped 2 bases, with 13 bases sitting between them. The CDR3 covers 15 residues. Germline CDR1 reads SGHTA; CDR2 reads FQGNSA. Here the CDR3 DNA reads TGTGCCAGCAGCCCCCCCTCCCGTACCAAAAACATTCAGTACTTC. This encodes CASSPPSRTKNIQYF.

In DNA, the CDR3 is TGTGCCTGGAGTGTACAGGGGATCCACGAGCAGTACTTC. This encodes CAWSVQGIHEQYF. The chain employs TRBV30 and TRBJ2-4; 7 positions match TRBD1. The end of the DNA aligns better with TRBJ2-7, so the J call may be wrong. There are 13 residues in the CDR3. The germline V gene has CDR1 GTSNPN and CDR2 SVGIG (reference sequence).

This clonotype was seen repeatedly, ten times or more. V and J are TRBV29-1 and TRBJ1-4; D call uncertain. This CDR3 region has 12 residues. The V end lost 3 bases, the J end lost 3 bases, and 5 bases lay between the germline ends. Germline assignment: CDR1 SQVTM and CDR2 ANQGSEA. The CDR3 is CSVESPNEKLFF. The CDR3 DNA reads as TGCAGCGTTGAGTCCCCTAATGAAAAACTGTTTTTT.

This clonotype was counted a few times. V gene TRBV3-1 combines with J gene TRBJ2-3; D not certain. The CDR3 extends over 12 amino acids. V was pared by 8 bases and J by 1 base, with 7 bases between. In germline, CDR1 is LGHDT, CDR2 YNNKEL (reference sequence). In DNA, the CDR3 is TGTGCCAGCCTACCAGGCACAGATACGCAGTATTTT. It codes for CASLPGTDTQYF.